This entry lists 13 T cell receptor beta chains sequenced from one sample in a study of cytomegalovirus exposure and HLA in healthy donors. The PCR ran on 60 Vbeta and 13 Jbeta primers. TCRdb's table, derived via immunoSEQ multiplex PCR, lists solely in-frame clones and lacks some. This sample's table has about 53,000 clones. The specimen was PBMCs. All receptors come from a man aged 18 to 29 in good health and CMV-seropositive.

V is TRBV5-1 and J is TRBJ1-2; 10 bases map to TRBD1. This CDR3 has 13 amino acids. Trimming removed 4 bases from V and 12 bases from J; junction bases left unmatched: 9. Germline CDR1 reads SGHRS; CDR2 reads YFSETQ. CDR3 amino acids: CASSAGQGTWDTF. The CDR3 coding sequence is TGCGCCAGCAGCGCGGGACAGGGGACCTGGGACACCTTC.

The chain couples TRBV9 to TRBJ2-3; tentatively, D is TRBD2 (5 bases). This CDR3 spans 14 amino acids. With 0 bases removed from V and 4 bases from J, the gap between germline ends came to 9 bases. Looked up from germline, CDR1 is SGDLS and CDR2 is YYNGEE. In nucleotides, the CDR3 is TGTGCCAGCAGCGTAGAGAGGGCCCCAGATACGCAGTATTTT. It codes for CASSVERAPDTQYF. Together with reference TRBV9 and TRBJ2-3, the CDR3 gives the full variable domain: DSGVTQTPKHLITATGQRVTLRCSPRSGDLSVYWYQQSLDQGLQFLIQYYNGEERAKGNILERFSAQQFPDLHSELNLSSLELGDSALYFCASSVERAPDTQYFGPGTRLTVL.

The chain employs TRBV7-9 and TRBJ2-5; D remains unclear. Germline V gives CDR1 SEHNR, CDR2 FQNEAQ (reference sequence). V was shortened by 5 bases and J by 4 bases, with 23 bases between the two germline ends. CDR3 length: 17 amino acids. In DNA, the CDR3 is TGTGCCAGCAGCCTTCGAAAAGTGCTTATCGAGATAGAGACCCAGTACTTC. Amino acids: CASSLRKVLIEIETQYF.

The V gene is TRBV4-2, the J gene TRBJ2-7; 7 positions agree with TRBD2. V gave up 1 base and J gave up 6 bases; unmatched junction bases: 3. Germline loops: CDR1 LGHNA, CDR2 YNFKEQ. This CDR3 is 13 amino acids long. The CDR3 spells CASSQASSGEQYF. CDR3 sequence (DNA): TGTGCCAGCAGCCAAGCATCTAGCGGCGAGCAGTACTTC.

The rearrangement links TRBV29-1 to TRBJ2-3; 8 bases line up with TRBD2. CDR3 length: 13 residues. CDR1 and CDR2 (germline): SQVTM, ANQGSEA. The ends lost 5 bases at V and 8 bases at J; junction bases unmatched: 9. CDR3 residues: CSVQRESRGTQYF. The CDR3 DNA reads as TGCAGCGTTCAGCGGGAGAGCCGGGGTACGCAGTATTTT.

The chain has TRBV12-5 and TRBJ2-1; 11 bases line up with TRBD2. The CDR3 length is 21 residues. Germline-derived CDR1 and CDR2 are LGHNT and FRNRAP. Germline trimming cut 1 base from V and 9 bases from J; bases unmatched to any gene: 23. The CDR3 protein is CASGLEFSRDARLAGRFEQFF. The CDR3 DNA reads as TGTGCTAGTGGTTTGGAATTTTCCAGGGACGCCCGACTAGCGGGAAGGTTTGAGCAGTTCTTC. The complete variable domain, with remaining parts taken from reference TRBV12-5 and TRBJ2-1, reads DARVTQTPRHKVTEMGQEVTMRCQPILGHNTVFWYRQTMMQGLELLAYFRNRAPLDDSGMPKDRFSAEMPDATLATLKIQPSEPRDSAVYFCASGLEFSRDARLAGRFEQFFGPGTRLTVL.

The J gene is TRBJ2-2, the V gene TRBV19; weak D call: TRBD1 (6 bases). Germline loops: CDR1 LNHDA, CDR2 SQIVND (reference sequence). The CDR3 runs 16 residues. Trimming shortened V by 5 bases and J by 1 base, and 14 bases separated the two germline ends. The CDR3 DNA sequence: TGTGCCAGTAGTCCGAGGGACACCCTGAACACCGGGGAGCTGTTTTTT. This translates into CASSPRDTLNTGELFF.

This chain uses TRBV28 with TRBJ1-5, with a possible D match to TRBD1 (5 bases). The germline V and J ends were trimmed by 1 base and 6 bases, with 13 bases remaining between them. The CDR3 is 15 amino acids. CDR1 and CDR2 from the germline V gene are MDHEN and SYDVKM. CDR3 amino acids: CASSLYGRASQPQHF. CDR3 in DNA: TGTGCCAGCAGTTTATATGGCAGGGCGAGTCAGCCCCAGCATTTT. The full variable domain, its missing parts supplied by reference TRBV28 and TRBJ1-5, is DVKVTQSSRYLVKRTGEKVFLECVQDMDHENMFWYRQDPGLGLRLIYFSYDVKMKEKGDIPEGYSVSREKKERFSLILESASTNQTSMYLCASSLYGRASQPQHFGDGTRLSIL.

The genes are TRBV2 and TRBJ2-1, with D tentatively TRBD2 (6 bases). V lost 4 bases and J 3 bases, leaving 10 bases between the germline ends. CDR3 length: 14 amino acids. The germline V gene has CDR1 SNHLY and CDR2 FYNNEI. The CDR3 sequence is CASSGLGSYNEQFF. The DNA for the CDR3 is TGTGCCAGCAGTGGACTAGGAAGCTACAATGAGCAGTTCTTC.

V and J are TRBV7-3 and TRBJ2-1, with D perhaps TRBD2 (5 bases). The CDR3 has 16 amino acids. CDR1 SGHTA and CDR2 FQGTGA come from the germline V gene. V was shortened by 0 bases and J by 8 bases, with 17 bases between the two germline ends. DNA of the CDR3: TGTGCCAGCAGCTTAACGTTAGTGGGAGCAGTCGATGAGCAGTTCTTC. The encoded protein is CASSLTLVGAVDEQFF.

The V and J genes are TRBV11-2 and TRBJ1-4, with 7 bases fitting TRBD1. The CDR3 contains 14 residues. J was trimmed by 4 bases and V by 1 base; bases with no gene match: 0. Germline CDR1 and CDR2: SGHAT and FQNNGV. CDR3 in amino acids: CASSLAGGNEKLFF. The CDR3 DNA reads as TGTGCCAGCAGCTTAGCAGGGGGTAATGAAAAACTGTTTTTT.

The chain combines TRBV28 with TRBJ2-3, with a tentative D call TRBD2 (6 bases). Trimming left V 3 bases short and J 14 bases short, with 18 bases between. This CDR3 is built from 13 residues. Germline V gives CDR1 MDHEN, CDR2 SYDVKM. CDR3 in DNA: TGTGCCAGCAGTTTCCTTGACCCAGGGAGGACGTATTTT. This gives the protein CASSFLDPGRTYF.

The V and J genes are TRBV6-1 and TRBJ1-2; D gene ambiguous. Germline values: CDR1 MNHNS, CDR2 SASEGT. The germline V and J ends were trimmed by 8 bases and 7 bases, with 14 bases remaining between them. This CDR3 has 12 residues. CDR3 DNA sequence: TGTGCCAGCCTTTCCGTGGCGGCTGGCTACACCTTC. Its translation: CASLSVAAGYTF.